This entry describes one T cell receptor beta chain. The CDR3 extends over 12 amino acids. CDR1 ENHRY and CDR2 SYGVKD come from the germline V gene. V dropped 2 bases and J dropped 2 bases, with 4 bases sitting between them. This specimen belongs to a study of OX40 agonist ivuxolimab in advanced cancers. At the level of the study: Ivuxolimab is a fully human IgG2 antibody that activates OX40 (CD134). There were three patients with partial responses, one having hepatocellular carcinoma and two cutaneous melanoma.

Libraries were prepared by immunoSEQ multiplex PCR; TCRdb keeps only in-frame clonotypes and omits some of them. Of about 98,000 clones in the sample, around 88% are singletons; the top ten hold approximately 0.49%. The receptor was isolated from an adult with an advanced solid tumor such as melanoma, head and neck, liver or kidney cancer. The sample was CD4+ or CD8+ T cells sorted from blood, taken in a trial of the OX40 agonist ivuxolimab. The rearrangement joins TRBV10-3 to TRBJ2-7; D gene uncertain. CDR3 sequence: CAISERTYEQYF. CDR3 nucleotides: TGTGCCATCAGTGAGCGGACCTACGAGCAGTACTTC.